One sample yielded the 26 T cell receptor beta chains listed below, sequenced in a study of shared clonotypes between healthy human individuals. Only in-frame clones appear in the TCRdb table, and some are missing; sequencing was by immunoSEQ multiplex PCR. This sample has around 2.3 million clones; around 95% occur once, and the top ten carry over 0.1%. Sequenced sample: naive CD4+ T cells sorted from blood. Subset meaning: CD45RA+ positively selected. The receptors stem from a man aged 18 to 29 in good health.

J is TRBJ2-4 and V is TRBV28, with D perhaps matching TRBD1 or TRBD2 (7 bases each). Germline CDR1 and CDR2: MDHEN and SYDVKM. The CDR3 has 11 residues. Trimming cost V 8 bases and J 8 bases, with 10 bases left between them. CDR3 nucleotides: TGTGCCAGCTCAGGGGGGGACATTCAGTACTTC. Its protein product is CASSGGDIQYF.

This sequence joins TRBV2 and TRBJ2-7, with 7 bases aligning to TRBD1. Losses at the gene ends were 5 bases for V and 3 bases for J; bases not matched to a gene: 10. The CDR3 covers 15 residues. The germline CDR1 and CDR2 sequences are SNHLY and FYNNEI. The CDR3 is CASSKDRVPNYEQYF. DNA of the CDR3: TGTGCCAGCAGTAAAGACAGGGTTCCAAACTACGAGCAGTACTTC.

This clone was seen only once. The V call is TRBV25-1, the J call TRBJ1-1, with D hard to call. CDR1 and CDR2 (germline): MGHDK, SYGVNS. Trimming took off 5 bases at V and 6 bases at J, with 13 bases between the two ends. The CDR3 length is 13 residues. CDR3 in DNA: TGTGCCAGCAGTCCGCTAAGTCAGGCTGAAGCTTTCTTT. Its translation: CASSPLSQAEAFF.

The chain couples TRBV10-2 to TRBJ2-6, with TRBD1 matching 10 bases. The CDR3 runs 19 residues. V shed 0 bases, J shed 0 bases, and the junction held 5 bases outside the gene matches. Per the germline V gene, CDR1 is WSHSY and CDR2 is SAAADI. The chain's CDR3 is CASSESGTGAISGANVLTF. The CDR3, as DNA: TGCGCCAGCAGTGAGTCGGGGACAGGGGCGATCTCTGGGGCCAACGTCCTGACTTTC.

The chain combines TRBV7-8 with TRBJ2-3; 12 bases line up with TRBD1. The CDR3 extends over 15 amino acids. V shed 6 bases, J shed 7 bases, and the junction held 8 bases outside the gene matches. The V gene's germline CDR1 is SGHVS and CDR2 FQNEAQ. The CDR3 spells CASRSGTGGRHTQYF. The CDR3 bases are TGTGCCAGCAGGTCCGGGACAGGGGGCCGGCATACGCAGTATTTT.

The V call is TRBV4-1, the J call TRBJ2-5, with D perhaps matching TRBD2 (6 bases). The J call may not be correct, given that the DNA end is closer to TRBJ2-7. CDR1 is MGHRA and CDR2 is YSYEKL in the germline V gene. The CDR3 runs 16 residues. CDR3 in amino acids: CASSQDRGTATYEQYF. In DNA, the CDR3 is TGCGCCAGCAGCCAAGATCGGGGGACGGCGACCTACGAGCAGTACTTC.

The chain uses TRBV5-6 and TRBJ2-5; TRBD1 might be the D (6 bases). The V gene lost 0 bases and the J gene lost 3 bases, with 9 bases spanning the gap. The length of the CDR3 is 14 residues. Germline-derived CDR1 and CDR2 are SGHDT and YYEEEE. The CDR3 sequence is CASSLGPGEETQYF. CDR3 nucleotides: TGTGCCAGCAGCTTGGGCCCAGGGGAAGAGACCCAGTACTTC. Drawing the rest from reference TRBV5-6 and TRBJ2-5, the complete variable domain is DAGVTQSPTHLIKTRGQQVTLRCSPKSGHDTVSWYQQALGQGPQFIFQYYEEEERQRGNFPDRFSGHQFPNYSSELNVNALLLGDSALYLCASSLGPGEETQYFGPGTRLLVL.

V and J are TRBV18 and TRBJ1-6; tentatively, D is TRBD1 (6 bases). CDR3 length: 15 amino acids. CDR1 is KGHSH and CDR2 is LQKENI in the germline V gene. V was pared by 3 bases and J by 10 bases, with 16 bases between. CDR3: CASSPGGATGSPLHF. In nucleotides, the CDR3 is TGTGCCAGCTCACCGGGGGGGGCGACGGGGTCACCCCTCCACTTT. The entire variable domain, with the rest obtained from reference TRBV18 and TRBJ1-6, is as follows: NAGVMQNPRHLVRRRGQEARLRCSPMKGHSHVYWYRQLPEEGLKFMVYLQKENIIDESGMPKERFSAEFPKEGPSILRIQQVVRGDSAAYFCASSPGGATGSPLHFGNGTRLTVT.

The chain employs TRBV18 and TRBJ2-7; TRBD1 matches 7 bases. Germline values: CDR1 KGHSH, CDR2 LQKENI. J gave up 1 base and V 1 base, and 4 bases lay outside the gene matches. The CDR3 length is 15 residues. The CDR3 loop reads CASSPLQGSSYEQYF. The CDR3 DNA reads TGTGCCAGCTCACCACTACAGGGGTCGTCCTACGAGCAGTACTTC.

V is TRBV6-1 and J is TRBJ2-3, with D perhaps TRBD2 (7 bases). The germline V gene encodes CDR1 MNHNS and CDR2 SASEGT. The CDR3 spans 18 residues. V lost 2 bases and J lost 2, with 20 bases in between. As DNA, the CDR3 is TGTGCCAGCAGTGAAACTCGAGTCGCGGGGGCGAACACAGATACGCAGTATTTT. It encodes CASSETRVAGANTDTQYF.

The chain has TRBV7-9 and TRBJ2-5; TRBD2 agrees at 8 bases. V shed 0 bases, J shed 4 bases, and the junction held 7 bases outside the gene matches. CDR1 is SEHNR, CDR2 FQNEAQ, per germline (reference sequence). The CDR3 is 16 residues long. CDR3 sequence reads: CASSLAGTSIRETQYF. The DNA of the CDR3 is TGTGCCAGCAGCTTAGCCGGGACTAGTATTCGAGAGACCCAGTACTTC. The full variable domain, rest sourced from reference TRBV7-9 and TRBJ2-5, is DTGVSQNPRHKITKRGQNVTFRCDPISEHNRLYWYRQTLGQGPEFLTYFQNEAQLEKSRLLSDRFSAERPKGSFSTLEIQRTEQGDSAMYLCASSLAGTSIRETQYFGPGTRLLVL.

In the case of this clone: Additional DNA sequences in this sample encode the identical CDR3. The chain carries TRBV5-1 and TRBJ1-3, with D unclear. This CDR3 region has 15 residues. The germline CDR1 and CDR2 sequences are SGHRS and YFSETQ. V dropped 0 bases and J dropped 0 bases, with 7 bases sitting between them. In DNA form, the CDR3 reads TGCGCCAGCAGCTTGGAGGCAGGCTCTGGAAACACCATATATTTT. Protein: CASSLEAGSGNTIYF.

The V call is TRBV18, the J call TRBJ2-7; D is unclear. Germline V gene lookup returns CDR1 KGHSH and CDR2 LQKENI. Trimming took 2 bases from V and 3 from J, leaving 11 bases between them. The CDR3 totals 14 residues. CDR3 coding DNA: TGTGCCAGCTCACCAAACGCGAAAATCTACGAGCAGTACTTC. This codes for CASSPNAKIYEQYF.

This sequence joins TRBV25-1 and TRBJ2-1, with a weak D call TRBD1 (5 bases). The V end was cut by 1 base, the J end by 0 bases, with 13 bases between. There are 17 residues in the CDR3. Looked up from germline, CDR1 is MGHDK and CDR2 is SYGVNS. DNA of the CDR3: TGTGCCAGCAGTGAATCTTTGGGGCTCAGCTCCTACAATGAGCAGTTCTTC. As protein: CASSESLGLSSYNEQFF.

The V and J genes are TRBV5-1 and TRBJ2-7, with TRBD2 as a possible D gene (6 bases). CDR1 SGHRS and CDR2 YFSETQ come from the germline V gene. V dropped 5 bases and J dropped 3 bases, with 15 bases sitting between them. The CDR3 runs 14 residues. CDR3 residues: CASRPPGLVYEQYF. The CDR3 DNA sequence: TGCGCCAGCAGGCCTCCGGGACTTGTCTACGAGCAGTACTTC.

The chain carries TRBV5-8 and TRBJ1-2, with D possibly matching TRBD1 (5 bases). This CDR3 has 13 amino acids. Deletions cut 6 bases from V and 8 bases from J, with 17 bases between. Germline V gene lookup returns CDR1 SGHTS and CDR2 YDEGEE. The CDR3 region is CASTSWGLGGYTF. The CDR3 coding sequence is TGTGCCAGCACCTCCTGGGGCCTCGGAGGCTACACCTTC.

This chain joins TRBV5-1 and TRBJ2-1, with 7 bases that match TRBD2. CDR3 length: 16 residues. V dropped 4 bases and J dropped 2; count of bases not matched to a gene: 9. Germline CDR1 and CDR2: SGHRS and YFSETQ. The CDR3 DNA reads as TGCGCCAGCAGCGGAACAATAGCGGGTACCTACAATGAGCAGTTCTTC. It specifies CASSGTIAGTYNEQFF.

The chain combines TRBV10-1 with TRBJ1-1; TRBD1 aligns across 11 bases. Germline V CDR1 and CDR2: WNHNN, SYGVQD (reference sequence). Unmatched junction bases numbered 6, after V lost 9 bases and J lost 3 bases. CDR3 size: 14 residues. In DNA, the CDR3 is TGCGCCAGAGGCCGGGGACAGGGGGACACTGAAGCTTTCTTT. As protein: CARGRGQGDTEAFF.

CDR3: CASSEGQGPNTGELFF. The CDR3 DNA is TGTGCCAGCAGCGAGGGACAGGGACCGAACACCGGGGAGCTGTTTTTT. The chain couples TRBV9 to TRBJ2-2; TRBD1 aligns across 9 bases. Germline V gives CDR1 SGDLS, CDR2 YYNGEE. Trimming at V came to 3 bases and at J to 0 bases, leaving 3 bases not matched to a gene. This CDR3 comprises 16 residues.

This clone was detected a few times. The genes are TRBV6-1 and TRBJ1-1; D is ambiguous. Looked up from germline, CDR1 is MNHNS and CDR2 is SASEGT. V shed 5 bases and J shed 2 bases, with 9 bases lying between them. The CDR3 contains 13 residues. CDR3: CASSIKGNTEAFF. The CDR3 DNA sequence: TGTGCCAGCAGTATTAAAGGAAACACTGAAGCTTTCTTT.

Concerning this clone: The sample holds other DNA sequences that translate to the same CDR3. The rearrangement links TRBV6-5 to TRBJ1-5; TRBD1 might be the D (6 bases). With 6 bases removed from V and 1 base from J, the gap between germline ends came to 10 bases. CDR3 length: 14 amino acids. Looked up from germline, CDR1 is MNHEY and CDR2 is SVGAGI. For the CDR3, the DNA is TGTGCCAGCAGCCCACAGGGCAGCAATCAGCCCCAGCATTTT. Translated: CASSPQGSNQPQHF.

Of note for this clone: Additional DNA sequences in this sample encode the identical CDR3. The gene calls are TRBV5-1 and TRBJ2-1; D unresolved. Germline V CDR1 and CDR2: SGHRS, YFSETQ. Trimming removed 2 bases from V and 0 bases from J, with 12 bases in between. This CDR3 has 16 amino acids. The CDR3 DNA is TGCGCCAGCAGCTTTCCCGGCACGAGCTCCTACAATGAGCAGTTCTTC. This codes for CASSFPGTSSYNEQFF.

CDR3 sequence: CASSQGSNTGELFF. CDR3 nucleotide sequence: TGTGCCAGCAGCCAGGGTTCGAACACCGGGGAGCTGTTTTTT. V is TRBV14 and J is TRBJ2-2; D not resolved. Germline assignment: CDR1 SGHDN and CDR2 FVKESK. The CDR3 contains 14 residues. The ends were cut back, 3 bases at V and 0 bases at J, with 5 bases in the middle.

CDR3 bases: TGCGCCAGCAGCTGGACCACGAATTCACCCCTCCACTTT. Protein: CASSWTTNSPLHF. The V and J genes are TRBV5-1 and TRBJ1-6; D unresolved. Trimming took 3 bases from V and 7 from J, leaving 8 bases between them. CDR3 length: 13 residues. In germline, CDR1 is SGHRS, CDR2 YFSETQ.

The count of this clone is one. Within the sample, other DNA sequences also encode this same CDR3. The chain has TRBV7-9 and TRBJ1-1; possibly TRBD1 for D (6 bases). V lost 0 bases and J 4 bases, leaving 9 bases between the germline ends. The CDR3 sequence is 14 residues long. The germline gives CDR1 SEHNR, CDR2 FQNEAQ (reference sequence). CDR3 sequence: CASSLAGGGTEAFF. CDR3 in DNA: TGTGCCAGCAGCTTAGCAGGAGGGGGCACTGAAGCTTTCTTT.

The rearrangement joins TRBV5-4 to TRBJ2-7; D call uncertain. The CDR3 consists of 14 residues. The ends were cut back, 0 bases at V and 2 bases at J, with 9 bases in the middle. The germline V gene encodes CDR1 SGHNT and CDR2 YYREEE (reference sequence). CDR3 loop: CASSLVGQPYEQYF. The DNA of the CDR3 is TGTGCCAGCAGCTTGGTTGGTCAGCCCTACGAGCAGTACTTC. Together with reference TRBV5-4 and TRBJ2-7, the CDR3 gives the full variable domain: ETGVTQSPTHLIKTRGQQVTLRCSSQSGHNTVSWYQQALGQGPQFIFQYYREEENGRGNFPPRFSGLQFPNYSSELNVNALELDDSALYLCASSLVGQPYEQYFGPGTRLTVT.